The rows below give T cell receptor beta chains drawn from one sample of a study of blood T cell repertoires in COVID-19. Method: immunoSEQ multiplex PCR; TCRdb's copy keeps in-frame clones and lacks some. Of a few hundred thousand clones in the sample, roughly 80% are singletons; the top ten hold roughly 5.3%. The sample taken for sequencing was PBMCs or T cells enriched from blood (not recorded which). The receptors come from a man in his forties or fifties who had been exposed to COVID-19. Each CDR3 is given with its conserved first and last residue.

v_call	j_call	cdr3_aa
TRBV9	TRBJ2-2	CASTPSLERENTGELFF
TRBV30	TRBJ2-1	CAWSVLIANEQFF
TRBV10-3	TRBJ1-5	CAIRQGLGQPQHF
TRBV11-2	TRBJ2-7	CASSPSYEQYF
TRBV4-2	TRBJ2-1	CASSQRSGDPNEQFF
TRBV19	TRBJ1-6	CASRKDRGSSPLHF
TRBV7-2	TRBJ2-7	CASSYGTAVNEQYF
TRBV5-4	TRBJ2-1	CASSLVGLASNEQFF
TRBV29-1	TRBJ2-6	CSATSGSSGANVLTF
TRBV7-3	TRBJ2-1	CASSSGLAVNEQFF
TRBV10-1	TRBJ2-7	CASSERQGYEQYF
TRBV6-5	TRBJ1-4	CATRGLAGNEKLFF
TRBV5-1	TRBJ1-3	CASTTGGTGNTIYF
TRBV10-3	TRBJ1-2	CAIRPGQGDYGYTF
TRBV4-1	TRBJ1-2	CASSQEGGTGTPPGYGYTF
TRBV13	TRBJ2-7	CASSLFYPGKAGESYEQYF
TRBV19	TRBJ1-2	CASIGPLDRIRGYTF
TRBV5-6	TRBJ1-6	CASSLRSGRDSPLHF
TRBV30	TRBJ2-3	CAGNTGDLTDTQYF
TRBV5-4	TRBJ2-2	CASSVNIRELFF
TRBV5-6	TRBJ2-3	CASSLSGGYTDTQYF
TRBV19	TRBJ2-3	CASSWGSGTGVYF
TRBV5-1	TRBJ1-1	CASSLATGTGVEAFF
TRBV27	TRBJ1-1	CASSYTTGGHTEAFF
TRBV27	TRBJ1-5	CASSPDSYGNQPQHF
TRBV18	TRBJ1-5	CASSPDRNQPQHF
TRBV5-1	TRBJ1-1	CASKTRDTNTEAFF
TRBV11-3	TRBJ2-4	CASSSWVEMSGNIQYF
TRBV12-2	TRBJ2-3	CASRLLAGDTDTQYF
TRBV19	TRBJ2-1	CASSKRASEYNEQFF
TRBV10-1	TRBJ2-3	CASSPNTDTQYF
TRBV27	TRBJ1-3	CASSLQGSGNTIYF
TRBV3-1/TRBV3-2	TRBJ2-4	CASSPGGGPKNIQYF
TRBV29-1	TRBJ2-1	CSVGAGRYNEQFF
TRBV13	TRBJ2-1	CASSLVDGSSNEQFF
TRBV13	TRBJ1-2	CASSIGTVGYTF
TRBV19	TRBJ1-3	CASSIAHGTGSGNTIYF
TRBV5-1	TRBJ1-3	CASKVDSGNTIYF
TRBV19	TRBJ2-2	CASSIRGNTGELFF
TRBV28	TRBJ1-2	CASSLGTVGGYTF
TRBV10-1	TRBJ2-3	CASSEPGLGTDTQYF
TRBV2	TRBJ1-1	CASSERGRTEAFF
TRBV7-2	TRBJ2-2	CASSPRRVRSTGELFF